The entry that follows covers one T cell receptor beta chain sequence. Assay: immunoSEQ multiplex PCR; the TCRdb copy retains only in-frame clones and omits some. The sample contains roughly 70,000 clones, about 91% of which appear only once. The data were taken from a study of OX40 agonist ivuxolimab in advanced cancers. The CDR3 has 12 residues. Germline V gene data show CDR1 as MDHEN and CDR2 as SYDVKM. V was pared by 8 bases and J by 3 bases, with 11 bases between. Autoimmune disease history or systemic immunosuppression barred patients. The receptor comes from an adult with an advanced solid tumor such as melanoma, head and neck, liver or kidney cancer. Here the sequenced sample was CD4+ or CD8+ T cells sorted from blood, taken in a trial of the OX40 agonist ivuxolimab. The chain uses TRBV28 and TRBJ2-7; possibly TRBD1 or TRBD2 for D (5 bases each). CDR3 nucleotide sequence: TGTGCCAGCGGGGGTTCCGTCTACGAGCAGTACTTC. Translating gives CASGGSVYEQYF.